Shown below are 23 T cell receptor beta chains from a single sample sequenced in a study of OX40 agonist ivuxolimab in advanced cancers. Library method: the immunoSEQ multiplex PCR assay. TCRdb obtained this table from immuneACCESS and retained in-frame rearrangements with V and J assigned. These tables miss some clones; where compared with another copy, unresolved V genes account for less than half of the shortfall, and the remainder is unexplained. The sample table lists approximately 88,000 clones, 70% to 90% of them with a count of one. 0.25% to 0.35% of the sample is taken by the ten largest. Source: CD4+ or CD8+ T cells sorted from blood, taken in a trial of the OX40 agonist ivuxolimab. All receptors come from an adult with an advanced solid tumor such as melanoma, head and neck, liver or kidney cancer.

This clone came up once. The chain uses TRBV19 and TRBJ2-7; D tentatively reads TRBD1 or TRBD2 (5 bases each). The CDR3 runs 14 residues. CDR1 and CDR2 from the germline V gene are LNHDA and SQIVND (reference sequence). V dropped 3 bases and J dropped 5 bases, with 14 bases sitting between them. The CDR3 DNA reads as TGTGCCAGTAGTATCTCCGGGGCGAGCGACGAGCAGTACTTC. Protein: CASSISGASDEQYF. The complete variable domain, with remaining parts taken from reference TRBV19 and TRBJ2-7, reads DGGITQSPKYLFRKEGQNVTLSCEQNLNHDAMYWYRQDPGQGLRLIYYSQIVNDFQKGDIAEGYSVSREKKESFPLTVTSAQKNPTAFYLCASSISGASDEQYFGPGTRLTVT.

V and J are TRBV9 and TRBJ1-2; D call uncertain. This CDR3 has 14 residues. V lost 4 bases and J 6 bases, leaving 16 bases between the germline ends. CDR1 SGDLS and CDR2 YYNGEE come from the germline V gene. The CDR3 DNA is TGTGCCAGCAGCCCCATTGGGGATTCCCATGGCTACACCTTC. Protein: CASSPIGDSHGYTF.

V is TRBV6-1 and J is TRBJ2-6, with D unclear. The CDR3 covers 15 residues. Germline CDR1 reads MNHNS; CDR2 reads SASEGT. The ends were cut back, 6 bases at V and 1 base at J, with 10 bases in the middle. The CDR3 DNA is TGTGCCAGCAGCGCCACATTTTCTGGGGCCAACGTCCTGACTTTC. This translates into CASSATFSGANVLTF.

The chain combines TRBV19 with TRBJ1-2, with D perhaps TRBD1 (5 bases). The germline CDR1 and CDR2 sequences are LNHDA and SQIVND (reference sequence). The CDR3 covers 13 residues. V lost 5 bases and J lost 3, with 10 bases in between. CDR3 in DNA: TGTGCCAGTAGTCGGGGGATCTACTATGGCTACACCTTC. Protein sequence: CASSRGIYYGYTF. The whole variable domain, remainder taken from reference TRBV19 and TRBJ1-2, is DGGITQSPKYLFRKEGQNVTLSCEQNLNHDAMYWYRQDPGQGLRLIYYSQIVNDFQKGDIAEGYSVSREKKESFPLTVTSAQKNPTAFYLCASSRGIYYGYTFGSGTRLTVV.

The CDR3 DNA reads TGTGCCAGTAGTATTTACGGGGAAGGGTATGGCTACACCTTC. Its protein is CASSIYGEGYGYTF. The genes are TRBV19 and TRBJ1-2; D not resolved. Germline CDR1 and CDR2: LNHDA and SQIVND (reference sequence). This CDR3 has 14 amino acids. V was clipped by 3 bases and J by 5 bases, with 13 bases between them.

Worth noting for this clone: A junction end diverges from the germline sequence, so it may reflect a read error. The CDR3 is CASSGLAGNGQFF. CDR3 bases: TGTGCCAGCAGCGGACTAGCGGGCAATGGGCAGTTCTTC. J is TRBJ2-1 and V is TRBV7-9; 11 nucleotides line up with TRBD2. The CDR3 is 13 residues long. CDR1 is SEHNR and CDR2 is FQNEAQ in the germline V gene (reference sequence).

This chain connects TRBV4-3 to TRBJ2-7; D not resolved. V shed 0 bases and J shed 4 bases, with 7 bases lying between them. The CDR3 length is 13 residues. The germline V gene encodes CDR1 LGHNA and CDR2 YSLEER. CDR3 sequence reads: CASSQDWGYEQYF. The CDR3 DNA sequence: TGCGCCAGCAGCCAAGATTGGGGATACGAGCAGTACTTC.

Here the CDR3 reads CASSQAAGRGAPLHF. In DNA, the CDR3 is TGTGCCAGCAGCCAAGCGGCGGGACGGGGTGCACCCCTCCACTTT. The chain couples TRBV14 to TRBJ1-6; D possibly corresponds to TRBD1 (5 bases). The CDR3 has 15 residues. Trimming took 1 base from V and 11 from J, leaving 15 bases between them. The germline V gene encodes CDR1 SGHDN and CDR2 FVKESK.

The rearrangement links TRBV5-5 to TRBJ1-6, with TRBD1 identical over 7 bases. This CDR3 spans 14 amino acids. Germline V gene sequence: CDR1 SGHKS, CDR2 YYEKEE (reference sequence). The V gene end was trimmed by 2 bases and the J gene end by 7 bases; junction bases not matched to a gene: 3. The CDR3 reads CASSFRTGNSPLHF. The CDR3 bases are TGTGCCAGCAGCTTTAGGACAGGAAATTCACCCCTCCACTTT.

The chain uses TRBV7-8 and TRBJ2-7; no clear D gene. The germline V gene encodes CDR1 SGHVS and CDR2 FQNEAQ. The CDR3 runs to 16 residues. The ends were cut back, 0 bases at V and 7 bases at J, with 19 bases in the middle. The CDR3 region has the DNA TGTGCCAGCAGCTTAGCGCGGCGGACCCCCCCTGAGGAGCAGTACTTC. Amino acids: CASSLARRTPPEEQYF. Together with reference TRBV7-8 and TRBJ2-7, the CDR3 gives the full variable domain: GAGVSQSPRYKVAKRGQDVALRCDPISGHVSLFWYQQALGQGPEFLTYFQNEAQLDKSGLPSDRFFAERPEGSVSTLKIQRTQQEDSAVYLCASSLARRTPPEEQYFGPGTRLTVT.

The chain couples TRBV4-1 to TRBJ1-2; 7 nucleotides match TRBD1. The germline V gene has CDR1 MGHRA and CDR2 YSYEKL. Trimming took 0 bases from V and 4 from J; bases not matched to a gene: 8. The CDR3 contains 16 residues. This chain's CDR3 is CASSQETRGGGYGYTF. CDR3 nucleotide sequence: TGCGCCAGCAGCCAAGAGACCAGGGGGGGTGGCTATGGCTACACCTTC.

With regard to this clone: An end of the junction does not agree with germline; a read error may underlie this. V gene TRBV5-5 combines with J gene TRBJ1-5; D may be TRBD1 (5 bases). This CDR3 comprises 12 residues. Germline V gene lookup returns CDR1 SGHKS and CDR2 YYEKEE (reference sequence). Here the CDR3 DNA reads TGTGCCAGCAGCCCTACTGGACAAATCCCCTATTTT. Translated: CASSPTGQIPYF. The full variable domain, its missing parts supplied by reference TRBV5-5 and TRBJ1-5, is DAGVTQSPTHLIKTRGQQVTLRCSPISGHKSVSWYQQVLGQGPQFIFQYYEKEERGRGNFPDRFSARQFPNYSSELNVNALLLGDSALYLCASSPTGQIPYFGDGTRLSIL.

CDR3 sequence: CASRTGPNYEQYF. CDR3 DNA: TGTGCCAGCAGAACTGGGCCTAACTACGAGCAGTACTTC. The chain combines TRBV6-5 with TRBJ2-7; D unresolved. This CDR3 region has 13 residues. The V end lost 6 bases, the J end lost 3 bases, and 12 bases lay between the germline ends. The germline CDR1 and CDR2 sequences are MNHEY and SVGAGI.

Only a few counts were recorded for this clone. The chain employs TRBV11-3 and TRBJ2-3; D gene ambiguous. The germline V and J ends were trimmed by 11 bases and 4 bases, with 22 bases remaining between them. Germline V CDR1 and CDR2: SGHNT, YENEEA. This CDR3 comprises 15 residues. This CDR3 is CAGNERSQKPDTQYF. CDR3 coding DNA: TGTGCCGGCAACGAAAGGTCTCAGAAACCAGATACGCAGTATTTT. Combining the CDR3 with reference TRBV11-3 and TRBJ2-3 gives the whole variable domain EAGVVQSPRYKIIEKKQPVAFWCNPISGHNTLYWYLQNLGQGPELLIRYENEEAVDDSQLPKDRFSAERLKGVDSTLKIQPAELGDSAVYLCAGNERSQKPDTQYFGPGTRLTVL.

The genes are TRBV27 and TRBJ1-6; a possible D gene is TRBD1 (5 bases). This CDR3 comprises 14 residues. The germline V and J ends were trimmed by 8 bases and 5 bases, with 13 bases remaining between them. Germline loops: CDR1 MNHEY, CDR2 SMNVEV (reference sequence). The CDR3 DNA follows: TGTGCCAGCCGCCCCCGCAGGGATAATTCACCCCTCCACTTT. Translated: CASRPRRDNSPLHF.

V usage is TRBV6-6 and J usage is TRBJ2-3; D is unclear. Trimming left V 5 bases short and J 1 base short, with 4 bases between. The CDR3 spans 12 residues. Germline V gene sequence: CDR1 MNHNY, CDR2 SVGAGI (reference sequence). CDR3 amino acids: CASSLGTDTQYF. The CDR3 nucleotides read TGTGCCAGCAGTCTAGGCACAGATACGCAGTATTTT.

V usage is TRBV4-3 and J usage is TRBJ1-2; D unclear. V was shortened by 1 base and J by 0 bases, with 6 bases between the two germline ends. The CDR3 consists of 14 residues. Per germline, CDR1 LGHNA and CDR2 YSLEER. For the CDR3, the DNA is TGCGCCAGCAGCCAAGGATCCGCTAACTATGGCTACACCTTC. Protein: CASSQGSANYGYTF.

This rearrangement joins TRBV5-6 to TRBJ2-1; D may be TRBD1 (6 bases). The CDR3 extends over 12 amino acids. The germline CDR1 and CDR2 sequences are SGHDT and YYEEEE. Between the trimmed V and J ends, which lost 7 bases and 4 bases, there was a span of 9 bases. For the CDR3, the DNA is TGTGCCAGCGGGGACATGTACAATGAGCAGTTCTTC. Protein product: CASGDMYNEQFF.

This sequence joins TRBV10-3 and TRBJ1-5; possibly TRBD1 for D (6 bases). Trimming took 1 base from V and 5 from J, leaving 12 bases between them. Germline CDR1 ENHRY, CDR2 SYGVKD. The CDR3 has 15 residues. The CDR3 nucleotides read TGTGCCATCAGTGAGTACCGGGGGGCGGATCAGCCCCAGCATTTT. Translated, it gives CAISEYRGADQPQHF.

The gene calls are TRBV19 and TRBJ2-6; TRBD1 matches at 8 bases. From germline, CDR1 is LNHDA and CDR2 SQIVND (reference sequence). The CDR3 length is 16 residues. Trimming cost V 6 bases and J 0 bases; bases outside gene matches: 4. In DNA form, the CDR3 reads TGTGCCAGTAGGGACAGGGTCAACTCTGGGGCCAACGTCCTGACTTTC. Encoded protein: CASRDRVNSGANVLTF.

The chain combines TRBV18 with TRBJ2-7, with a possible D match to TRBD2 (5 bases). The V gene's germline CDR1 is KGHSH and CDR2 LQKENI. The V end was cut by 1 base, the J end by 5 bases, with 9 bases between. There are 13 residues in the CDR3. The CDR3 DNA follows: TGTGCCAGCTCACCACGTGCGAGGGACGAGCAGTACTTC. Translated, it gives CASSPRARDEQYF.

The genes are TRBV2 and TRBJ1-6; D is perhaps TRBD1 (5 bases). Germline CDR1 is SNHLY and CDR2 is FYNNEI. Trimming cost V 3 bases and J 3 bases, with 15 bases left between them. This CDR3 is built from 17 residues. The CDR3 spells CASSDAGRGSYNSPLHF. CDR3 bases: TGTGCCAGCAGTGACGCGGGGCGGGGAAGCTATAATTCACCCCTCCACTTT. Based on the CDR3 plus reference TRBV2 and TRBJ1-6, the full variable domain is EPEVTQTPSHQVTQMGQEVILRCVPISNHLYFYWYRQILGQKVEFLVSFYNNEISEKSEIFDDQFSVERPDGSNFTLKIRSTKLEDSAMYFCASSDAGRGSYNSPLHFGNGTRLTVT.

This chain uses TRBV4-2 with TRBJ2-7; 8 bases match TRBD1. This CDR3 has 14 residues. CDR1 LGHNA and CDR2 YNFKEQ come from the germline V gene. Trimming took 1 base from V and 6 from J; bases not matched to a gene: 5. This chain's CDR3 is CASSQGDRGFEQYF. In DNA form, the CDR3 reads TGTGCCAGCAGCCAAGGAGACAGGGGATTCGAGCAGTACTTC.